This passage covers 30 T cell receptor beta chains from one sample sequenced in a study of metastatic and nonmetastatic thyroid tumors. With MiXCR, TCRdb called clones anew from the PCR reads. The table shows about 24,000 clones, with 19% occurring only once. No patient received treatment before thyroid surgery. Material for sequencing was blood. The receptors here all came from a male donor with papillary thyroid cancer or a benign thyroid nodule (not recorded which). Some clones in this sample may be carry-over from other donors' samples.

The V gene is TRBV6-4, the J gene TRBJ2-2, with D possibly TRBD2 on 5 matching bases. Germline values: CDR1 MRHNA, CDR2 SNTAGT. The CDR3 length is 13 residues. V was cut by 5 bases and J by 5 bases, with 9 bases left in between. CDR3 region: CASSLRETGELFF. DNA for the CDR3: TGTGCCAGCAGTTTGAGGGAGACCGGGGAGCTGTTTTTT.

The V gene is TRBV4-2, the J gene TRBJ2-5; 8 bases match TRBD2. The CDR3 is 14 amino acids. The ends lost 2 bases at V and 3 bases at J; junction bases unmatched: 2. Germline V gives CDR1 LGHNA, CDR2 YNFKEQ. CDR3 nucleotides: TGTGCCAGCAGCCAAAAGCGGGGGAAAGAGACCCAGTACTTC. Translating it yields CASSQKRGKETQYF.

This clone was recorded many times. CDR3 sequence reads: CASTVSGGSTDTQYF. In DNA form, the CDR3 reads TGTGCCAGTACCGTTAGCGGGGGGAGCACAGATACGCAGTATTTT. The rearrangement uses TRBV19 and TRBJ2-3; 10 bases map to TRBD2. In germline, CDR1 is LNHDA, CDR2 SQIVND (reference sequence). This CDR3 contains 15 residues. Trimming took 7 bases from V and 0 from J; bases not matched to a gene: 4.

This chain uses TRBV19 with TRBJ2-2; maybe TRBD1 (5 bases). Germline loops: CDR1 LNHDA, CDR2 SQIVND (reference sequence). This CDR3 has 13 amino acids. V was cut by 5 bases and J by 6 bases, with 10 bases left in between. CDR3 sequence: CASSQGTSGELFF. The CDR3 DNA reads TGTGCCAGTAGTCAGGGAACGTCCGGGGAGCTGTTTTTT.

This clone has a count of ten or more. This rearrangement joins TRBV27 to TRBJ2-1; possibly TRBD2 for D (5 bases). The CDR3 contains 13 residues. Germline V gene lookup returns CDR1 MNHEY and CDR2 SMNVEV (reference sequence). The germline V and J ends were trimmed by 5 bases and 7 bases, with 12 bases remaining between them. CDR3: CASSPRRRNEQFF. CDR3 DNA: TGTGCCAGCAGTCCCCGGAGGAGGAATGAGCAGTTCTTC.

V is TRBV20-1 and J is TRBJ1-4; maybe TRBD1 (5 bases). The CDR3 has 13 amino acids. V dropped 1 base and J dropped 7 bases, with 10 bases sitting between them. Germline V lookup: CDR1 DFQATT, CDR2 SNEGSKA (reference sequence). The CDR3 DNA is TGCAGTGCTAGAGGGCAGGGAGGTGAAAAACTGTTTTTT. Translated: CSARGQGGEKLFF.

This clone was found many times. The chain employs TRBV3-1 and TRBJ2-7; possibly TRBD2 for D (5 bases). The CDR3 is 13 amino acids. Germline V gene sequence: CDR1 LGHDT, CDR2 YNNKEL (reference sequence). Deletions cut 2 bases from V and 0 bases from J, with 5 bases between. The CDR3 here is CASSQRDSYEQYF. CDR3 in DNA: TGTGCCAGCAGCCAACGGGACTCCTACGAGCAGTACTTC.

Sample share makes this clone medium-sized. The chain recombines TRBV6-1 with TRBJ2-7, with D maybe TRBD1 (6 bases). This CDR3 region has 15 residues. The germline V gene has CDR1 MNHNS and CDR2 SASEGT. The V end was cut by 5 bases, the J end by 0 bases, with 14 bases between. The CDR3 here is CASSQDRLFSYEQYF. In nucleotides, the CDR3 is TGTGCCAGCAGTCAAGACAGGCTGTTCTCCTACGAGCAGTACTTC.

The genes are TRBV4-3 and TRBJ2-7; 8 bases fit TRBD2. Germline CDR1 LGHNA, CDR2 YSLEER. V gave up 1 base and J gave up 0 bases; unmatched junction bases: 2. The CDR3 runs to 15 residues. In nucleotides, the CDR3 is TGCGCCAGCAGCCAAGGACGGGAGGGCTCCTACGAGCAGTACTTC. Its translation: CASSQGREGSYEQYF.

This clone was observed at least ten times. The chain recombines TRBV11-2 with TRBJ1-1; possible D gene TRBD1, 6 bases. Trimming shortened V by 4 bases and J by 8 bases, and 11 bases separated the two germline ends. This CDR3 has 12 residues. In germline, CDR1 is SGHAT, CDR2 FQNNGV. CDR3 sequence reads: CASSSRGLEAFF. CDR3 nucleotide sequence: TGTGCCAGCAGCTCACGGGGGCTGGAAGCTTTCTTT.

Relative to its sample, this clone is medium-sized. The J gene is TRBJ2-3, the V gene TRBV28, with no clear D. The length of the CDR3 is 12 residues. V gave up 5 bases and J gave up 2 bases, with 5 bases separating them. Germline V gene data show CDR1 as MDHEN and CDR2 as SYDVKM. CDR3 residues: CASSPPTDTQYF. In DNA form, the CDR3 reads TGTGCCAGCAGTCCCCCCACAGATACGCAGTATTTT.

The V call is TRBV24-1, the J call TRBJ2-3; a weak D match, TRBD1 (5 bases). V lost 1 base, J lost 4 bases, and 11 bases lay in between. The length of the CDR3 is 15 residues. Germline V gene data show CDR1 as KGHDR and CDR2 as SFDVKD. This CDR3 reads CATSDLRGAADTQYF. The CDR3 region has the DNA TGTGCCACCAGTGATTTAAGGGGTGCTGCAGATACGCAGTATTTT.

This clone is deemed medium-sized. The chain combines TRBV27 with TRBJ2-7, with D possibly matching TRBD2 (5 bases). Germline CDR1 and CDR2: MNHEY and SMNVEV (reference sequence). Between the trimmed V and J ends, which lost 2 bases and 7 bases, there was a span of 15 bases. The CDR3 spans 14 residues. Here the CDR3 DNA reads TGTGCCAGCAGTTTAAATCGGGGAGTAAGGGAGCAGTACTTC. It encodes CASSLNRGVREQYF.

In this sample, this clone turned up many times. The chain employs TRBV28 and TRBJ1-4; 7 bases match TRBD1. This CDR3 has 17 amino acids. V shed 3 bases and J 0 bases; nucleotides not matched to a gene: 7. Germline values: CDR1 MDHEN, CDR2 SYDVKM. The CDR3 DNA follows: TGTGCCAGCAGTTTTATCGGGGACAGTGCAACTAATGAAAAACTGTTTTTT. Translating gives CASSFIGDSATNEKLFF. Using reference TRBV28 and TRBJ1-4 for the parts outside the CDR3, the full variable domain is DVKVTQSSRYLVKRTGEKVFLECVQDMDHENMFWYRQDPGLGLRLIYFSYDVKMKEKGDIPEGYSVSREKKERFSLILESASTNQTSMYLCASSFIGDSATNEKLFFGSGTQLSVL.

This clone was seen many times. The chain has TRBV14 and TRBJ2-3; the D is unclear. The CDR3 totals 13 residues. The germline V gene has CDR1 SGHDN and CDR2 FVKESK. V lost 1 base and J 2 bases, leaving 4 bases between the germline ends. The CDR3, as DNA: TGTGCCAGCAGCCAAGTCAACACAGATACGCAGTATTTT. It is translated as CASSQVNTDTQYF. The full variable domain, with the rest looked up from reference TRBV14 and TRBJ2-3, is EAGVTQFPSHSVIEKGQTVTLRCDPISGHDNLYWYRRVMGKEIKFLLHFVKESKQDESGMPNNRFLAERTGGTYSTLKVQPAELEDSGVYFCASSQVNTDTQYFGPGTRLTVL.

Only a few counts were recorded for this clone. The rearrangement links TRBV9 to TRBJ2-7, with 7 bases lining up with TRBD2. Germline trimming cut 2 bases from V and 0 bases from J; bases unmatched to any gene: 5. Germline V gives CDR1 SGDLS, CDR2 YYNGEE. This CDR3 is 15 amino acids long. The CDR3 DNA reads as TGTGCCAGCAGCGTGCCGGGGGGAATCTCCTACGAGCAGTACTTC. This translates into CASSVPGGISYEQYF. Based on the CDR3 plus reference TRBV9 and TRBJ2-7, the full variable domain is DSGVTQTPKHLITATGQRVTLRCSPRSGDLSVYWYQQSLDQGLQFLIQYYNGEERAKGNILERFSAQQFPDLHSELNLSSLELGDSALYFCASSVPGGISYEQYFGPGTRLTVT.

This chain uses TRBV6-2 or TRBV6-3 with TRBJ2-1; D may be TRBD2 (5 bases). From germline, CDR1 is MNHEY and CDR2 SVGEGT. The CDR3 runs to 15 residues. Trimming removed 2 bases at V and 7 bases at J, with 15 bases between. DNA for the CDR3: TGTGCCAGCAGTTACACTCCTCTAGCTGGGAATGAGCAGTTCTTC. Translating it yields CASSYTPLAGNEQFF.

This clone has at least ten counts. V usage is TRBV7-8 and J usage is TRBJ2-7; unclear D gene. Germline assignment: CDR1 SGHVS and CDR2 FQNEAQ. V shed 4 bases and J shed 2 bases, with 12 bases lying between them. The CDR3 consists of 14 residues. The DNA for the CDR3 is TGTGCCAGCAGCTCCCCCCCGGGTACCTACGAGCAGTACTTC. It is translated as CASSSPPGTYEQYF.

This clone occurred many times. V is TRBV18 and J is TRBJ2-5, with D maybe TRBD2 (5 bases). The length of the CDR3 is 16 residues. Per the germline V gene, CDR1 is KGHSH and CDR2 is LQKENI. V lost 2 bases to trimming and J lost 2 bases, with 15 bases between them. The CDR3, as DNA: TGTGCCAGCTCACCAACGACGGGGAGTGAGCAAGAGACCCAGTACTTC. Its translation is CASSPTTGSEQETQYF.

This clone is medium-sized (0.01 to 0.1%). CDR3 in amino acids: CASKVEGAELFF. The CDR3 DNA reads as TGTGCCAGCAAGGTGGAGGGAGCCGAACTGTTTTTT. The genes are TRBV6-1 and TRBJ1-4, with D uncertain. Germline V gives CDR1 MNHNS, CDR2 SASEGT. CDR3 length: 12 amino acids. Trimming cost V 7 bases and J 12 bases, with 15 bases left between them.

This clone rates as medium-sized. The V gene is TRBV27, the J gene TRBJ1-1, with 8 nucleotides matching TRBD1. J gave up 0 bases and V 6 bases, and 3 bases lay outside the gene matches. The CDR3 length is 14 residues. Germline assignment: CDR1 MNHEY and CDR2 SMNVEV (reference sequence). The CDR3 sequence is CASSRQGLNTEAFF. The CDR3 coding sequence is TGTGCCAGCAGCCGACAGGGGTTGAACACTGAAGCTTTCTTT.

This clone was seen at least ten times. Given a much more abundant clone one base away, this may be a read error. V usage is TRBV5-8 and J usage is TRBJ2-2, with D perhaps matching TRBD2 (6 bases). Germline values: CDR1 SGHTS, CDR2 YDEGEE. The CDR3 sequence is 15 residues long. Trimming stripped 3 bases from V and 5 bases from J, with 14 bases between. In DNA form, the CDR3 reads TGTGCCAGCAGCTCCGAGACTAGTTGGACCGGGGAGCTGTTTTTT. Translating gives CASSSETSWTGELFF.

This clone came up a few times. V is TRBV12-3 or TRBV12-4 and J is TRBJ2-7; 7 nucleotides align to TRBD1. The length of the CDR3 is 13 residues. V lost 5 bases and J lost 0; bases outside the gene matches: 1. The CDR3 spells CASSPGGSYEQYF. The CDR3 DNA reads TGTGCCAGCAGTCCAGGGGGCTCCTACGAGCAGTACTTC.

A remark on this clone: An end of the junction does not agree with germline; a read error may underlie this. The J gene is TRBJ1-6, the V gene TRBV15; no definite D call. The germline CDR1 and CDR2 sequences are LNHNV and YYDKDF (reference sequence). The CDR3 totals 18 residues. Here the CDR3 DNA reads TGTGCCACCAGCAATAACGAACGAAGGGCCCTGATCAGGTCACCCCTCCAGTTT. Protein sequence: CATSNNERRALIRSPLQF.

This clone was counted at least ten times. The chain combines TRBV18 with TRBJ2-6; D not resolved. The germline CDR1 and CDR2 sequences are KGHSH and LQKENI. The V gene lost 2 bases and the J gene lost 0 bases, with 17 bases spanning the gap. This CDR3 contains 19 residues. CDR3 sequence reads: CASSPERSGRSSGANVLTF. The CDR3 DNA follows: TGTGCCAGCTCACCAGAAAGGTCAGGCCGCTCCTCTGGGGCCAACGTCCTGACTTTC.

This clone was detected ten times or more. The CDR3 sequence: CSARRPRLAGNPNEQFF. For the CDR3, the DNA is TGCAGTGCCCGTCGACCCAGACTAGCGGGAAACCCTAATGAGCAGTTCTTC. The gene calls are TRBV20-1 and TRBJ2-1; 11 bases match TRBD2. This CDR3 has 17 residues. Germline trimming cut 6 bases from V and 7 bases from J; bases unmatched to any gene: 17. The V gene's germline CDR1 is DFQATT and CDR2 SNEGSKA (reference sequence).

In this sample, this clone turned up many times. The rearrangement links TRBV5-6 to TRBJ1-3, with D perhaps TRBD1 (6 bases). Germline V gene sequence: CDR1 SGHDT, CDR2 YYEEEE. This CDR3 spans 15 amino acids. The V and J ends lost 1 base and 4 bases respectively, with 12 bases between them. The CDR3 DNA follows: TGTGCCAGCAGCTTGAATCAGGGGATAGGAAACACCATATATTTT. It is translated as CASSLNQGIGNTIYF.

This clone occurred many times. V and J are TRBV20-1 and TRBJ2-1; 11 positions agree with TRBD2. The germline V gene encodes CDR1 DFQATT and CDR2 SNEGSKA (reference sequence). The CDR3 covers 14 residues. V shed 6 bases and J 6 bases; nucleotides not matched to a gene: 7. The CDR3 DNA reads as TGCAGTGCGAGACCTAGCGGGAGGTTCAATGAGCAGTTCTTC. This gives the protein CSARPSGRFNEQFF.

In this sample, this clone turned up many times. This rearrangement joins TRBV7-9 to TRBJ1-4; possible D gene TRBD1, 5 bases. The CDR3 totals 14 residues. CDR1 SEHNR and CDR2 FQNEAQ come from the germline V gene (reference sequence). V lost 3 bases and J lost 6, with 11 bases in between. As DNA, the CDR3 is TGTGCCAGCAGCTTTTCCGGGGACCATGAAAAACTGTTTTTT. This translates into CASSFSGDHEKLFF.

This clone is categorized as medium-sized (0.01 to 0.1%). V and J are TRBV7-8 and TRBJ2-3; D remains unclear. Germline V gene sequence: CDR1 SGHVS, CDR2 FQNEAQ. The length of the CDR3 is 11 residues. V shed 3 bases and J shed 5 bases, with 3 bases lying between them. The CDR3 spells CASSFQDTQYF. CDR3 in DNA: TGTGCCAGCAGCTTCCAAGATACGCAGTATTTT.